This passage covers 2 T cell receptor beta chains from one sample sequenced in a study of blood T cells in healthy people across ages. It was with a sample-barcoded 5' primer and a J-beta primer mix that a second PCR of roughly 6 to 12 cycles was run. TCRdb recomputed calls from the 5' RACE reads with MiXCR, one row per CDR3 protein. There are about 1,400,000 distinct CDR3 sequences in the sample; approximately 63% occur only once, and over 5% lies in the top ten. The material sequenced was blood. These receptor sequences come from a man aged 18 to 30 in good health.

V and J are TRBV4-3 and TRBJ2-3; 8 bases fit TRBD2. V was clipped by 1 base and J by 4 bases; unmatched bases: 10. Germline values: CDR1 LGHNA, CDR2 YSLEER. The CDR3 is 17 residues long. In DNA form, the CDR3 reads TGCGCCAGCAGCCAAGCTACGGGAGGGCTCCCCGCAGATACGCAGTATTTT. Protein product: CASSQATGGLPADTQYF.

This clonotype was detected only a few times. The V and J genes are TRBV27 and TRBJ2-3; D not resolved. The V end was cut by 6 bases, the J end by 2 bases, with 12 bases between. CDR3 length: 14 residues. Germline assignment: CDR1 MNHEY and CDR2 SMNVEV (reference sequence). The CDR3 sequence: CASSLWGFTDTQYF. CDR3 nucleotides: TGTGCCAGCAGCCTTTGGGGTTTCACAGATACGCAGTATTTT.